The sequence of this TCR beta chain was determined in a study of cytomegalovirus exposure and HLA in healthy donors. Findings and caveats of the study: Associated with cytomegalovirus, according to the listing, were around 160 TCR beta chains. Reports indicated that the classifier achieved high specificity and sensitivity in diagnosing cytomegalovirus status.

The CDR3 contains 17 residues. Trimming cost V 5 bases and J 1 base; bases outside gene matches: 10. Germline assignment: CDR1 MDHEN and CDR2 SYDVKM. Sequencing used immunoSEQ multiplex PCR; TCRdb keeps in-frame clones, though not all of them. The sample lists some 110,000 clones, 86% occurring once. As concerns this clone: Its antigen is still unknown.

The source of this sequence is a woman under 30 in good health and CMV-seropositive. The gene calls are TRBV28 and TRBJ2-7; 11 nucleotides align to TRBD1. The sequenced sample consisted of PBMCs. The CDR3 sequence is CASSIGAGTGGSYEQYF. Here the CDR3 DNA reads TGTGCCAGCAGTATAGGTGCCGGGACAGGGGGATCCTACGAGCAGTACTTC.